The rows below give T cell receptor beta chains drawn from one sample of a study of T-cell memory formation after mild COVID-19. TCRdb re-analysed the 5' RACE reads in MiXCR, keeping a single row per CDR3 protein. The profile shows around 370,000 distinct CDR3 sequences, around 21% of them singletons. The material sequenced was PBMCs or a T cell subset sorted from them (not recorded which). The receptor set was obtained from an adult woman who had mild COVID-19 (a few samples of this study predate the infection). Cell type and time point are not known. Both conserved end residues are part of each CDR3. A D gene is named only where the DNA matches it firmly. Only part of the rows carry a size: once, few, many, or a class if the clone is expanded.

D gene	V gene	J gene	clone size	CDR3 DNA	CDR3 protein
TRBD2	TRBV14	TRBJ2-1	-	TGTGCCAGCAGCCCAAGCCGGCTAGCGGACTACAATGAGCAGTTCTTC	CASSPSRLADYNEQFF
-	TRBV20-1	TRBJ2-7	-	TGCAGTGCACAGACGCGCTACGAGCAGTACTTC	CSAQTRYEQYF
TRBD2	TRBV11-2	TRBJ2-1	few	TGTGCCAGCAGCACGGGCCTAGCGGGAGGGGAGCAGTTCTTC	CASSTGLAGGEQFF
TRBD2	TRBV11-1	TRBJ2-7	-	TGTGCCAGCAGCTCCCCGGGACTAGCGGTTTACGAGCAGTACTTC	CASSSPGLAVYEQYF
-	TRBV18	TRBJ1-5	once	TGTGCCAGCTCACCACCGGGGGGCTGGGATCAGCCCCAGCATTTT	CASSPPGGWDQPQHF
-	TRBV12-5	TRBJ2-7	-	TGTGCTAGTGGTTTGGTACCCCGCTCCTACGAGCAGTACTTC	CASGLVPRSYEQYF
-	TRBV20-1	TRBJ2-1	once	TGCAGTGCCCGACCAACTGAAAGCTCCTACAATGAGCAGTTCTTC	CSARPTESSYNEQFF
TRBD2	TRBV5-1	TRBJ2-5	many	TGCGCCAGCAGCCGCGCCCGGGGGGATCGAGAGACCCAGTACTTC	CASSRARGDRETQYF
-	TRBV27	TRBJ2-7	few	TGTGCCAGCAGTTTAAAGCGGAGTCACGAGCAGTACTTC	CASSLKRSHEQYF
-	TRBV18	TRBJ2-3	-	TGTGCCAGCTCACCAAGGCTAGATACGCAGTATTTT	CASSPRLDTQYF
-	TRBV27	TRBJ2-3	-	TGTGCCAGCAGTCCTCCCCCCTCTAGCACAGATACGCAGTATTTT	CASSPPPSSTDTQYF
-	TRBV29-1	TRBJ2-3	few	TGCAGCGTTTGTCCTAGCACAGATACGCAGTATTTT	CSVCPSTDTQYF
-	TRBV11-1	TRBJ2-7	-	TGTGCCAGCAGCGTCGGACAGACCTACTACGAGCAGTACTTC	CASSVGQTYYEQYF
-	TRBV12-5	TRBJ1-1	few	TGTGCTAGTGCCCGCGCTTTCAGCACTGAAGCTTTCTTT	CASARAFSTEAFF
TRBD1	TRBV24-1	TRBJ1-5	few	TGTGCCACCAGCGGACAGGGGCCGCTTCAGCCCCAGCATTTT	CATSGQGPLQPQHF
TRBD2	TRBV10-3	TRBJ2-1	-	TGTGCCATCAGTGCTAGCGGGGGGAGTAATGAGCAGTTCTTC	CAISASGGSNEQFF
-	TRBV4-1	TRBJ1-5	-	TGCGCCAGTTCGCGAGGGGGAGGGCAGCCCCAGCATTTT	CASSRGGGQPQHF
TRBD1	TRBV27	TRBJ2-7	few	TGTGCCAGCAGTCTGACAGGGGAGCACGAGCAGTACTTC	CASSLTGEHEQYF
-	TRBV6-5	TRBJ2-7	-	TGTGCCAGCAGTTACTCTTTCAGGGAGACCTACGAGCAGTACTTC	CASSYSFRETYEQYF
-	TRBV6-2/TRBV6-3	TRBJ2-3	few	TGTGCCAGCAGTTACTCTTCCGTTGATACGCAGTATTTT	CASSYSSVDTQYF
TRBD2	TRBV27	TRBJ2-7	few	TGTGCCAGCAGTTTCCTAGCGGGAGTAAATGGGTACGAGCAGTACTTC	CASSFLAGVNGYEQYF
-	TRBV5-1	TRBJ2-5	-	TGCGCCAGCAGCGAAGCGACAGGATTTCAAGAGACCCAGTACTTC	CASSEATGFQETQYF
TRBD1	TRBV30	TRBJ1-2	-	TGTGCCTGGAGTAAGGACAGGGGATATGGCTACACCTTC	CAWSKDRGYGYTF
TRBD2	TRBV20-1	TRBJ2-3	-	TGCAGTGCTACCTCCAGCCGAACCGGACTAGCGGGGGGGACCACAGATACGCAGTATTTT	CSATSSRTGLAGGTTDTQYF
TRBD1	TRBV7-2	TRBJ1-4	-	TGTGCCAGCAGCTCATACGGGGACAGGGCGAAACTGTTTTTT	CASSSYGDRAKLFF
TRBD2	TRBV12-3/TRBV12-4	TRBJ2-7	-	TGTGCCAGCAGCACTTCCTGGGGAGGGTACGAGCAGTACTTC	CASSTSWGGYEQYF
TRBD1	TRBV12-3/TRBV12-4	TRBJ2-5	few	TGTGCCAGCAGAGCCGGGACAGGGTTAGAGACCCAGTACTTC	CASRAGTGLETQYF